The T cell receptor (beta chain) under discussion was sequenced for a study of identical twins. TCRdb re-called the 5' RACE reads with MiXCR, one entry per CDR3 protein. The sample shows roughly 200,000 distinct CDR3 sequences, approximately 16% of them seen only once. This CDR3 region has 14 residues. V shed 1 base and J 7 bases; nucleotides not matched to a gene: 5. Germline assignment: CDR1 SGHVS and CDR2 FQNEAQ. This clonotype was seen only a few times. A further study also used this sample, focusing on T cells expressing NK-cell markers.

The gene calls are TRBV7-8 and TRBJ1-1; 8 bases are shared with TRBD1. The sequence came from a woman aged 18-29 years in good health. The specimen was CD8+ T cells sorted from blood. The CDR3 spells CASSLGGTGNEAFF. The CDR3 region has the DNA TGTGCCAGCAGCTTAGGAGGGACAGGAAATGAAGCTTTCTTT.